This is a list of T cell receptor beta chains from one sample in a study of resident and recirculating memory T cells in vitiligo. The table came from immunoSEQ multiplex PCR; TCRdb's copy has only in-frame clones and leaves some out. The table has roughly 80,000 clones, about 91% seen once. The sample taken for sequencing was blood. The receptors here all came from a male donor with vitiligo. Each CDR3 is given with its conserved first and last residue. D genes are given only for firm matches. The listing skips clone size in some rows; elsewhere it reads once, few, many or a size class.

TGTGCCATCAGTGGGGGACAGGGGTCGGGGGAGCAGTACTTC CAISGGQGSGEQYF - TRBV10-3 TRBD1 TRBJ2-7
TGTGCCAGCAGCCCAGGGACAGTTGCTGAAGCTTTCTTT CASSPGTVAEAFF - TRBV7-2 TRBD1 TRBJ1-1
TGTGCCAGCAGCCCGGACAGGGGTTACGAGCAGTACTTC CASSPDRGYEQYF - TRBV7-8 TRBD1 TRBJ2-7
TGCGCCAGCAGCCCGTTTGGAGGGGGCGCCTACGAGCAGTACTTC CASSPFGGGAYEQYF - TRBV4-1 - TRBJ2-7
TGTGCCTCCATGAGAGTGACAGGCCGACGCGTCTATGGCTACACCTTC CASMRVTGRRVYGYTF - TRBV10-3 - TRBJ1-2
TGCGCCAGCAGCCAAGGGGAGCCCCCCTACAATGAGCAGTTCTTC CASSQGEPPYNEQFF - TRBV4-1 - TRBJ2-1
TGTGCCACCGCGGGGGGAGCGGGAGAAGACGAGCAGTACTTC CATAGGAGEDEQYF - TRBV19 TRBD2 TRBJ2-7
TGCGCCAGCAGCCAAGATCCTTCAGGGGGCACTGCAGATACGCAGTATTTT CASSQDPSGGTADTQYF - TRBV4-1 TRBD1 TRBJ2-3
TGCGCCAGCAGCTGGATCGGACTCAGCGGCGAGCAGTACTTC CASSWIGLSGEQYF - TRBV5-1 - TRBJ2-7
TGTGCCAGCAGTCCTCCCAGCTCCTACGAGCAGTACTTC CASSPPSSYEQYF - TRBV11-1 - TRBJ2-7
TGTGCCAGCAGCTTGGGAGGGACAGGGGCGGGTAACTCCTACGAGCAGTACTTC CASSLGGTGAGNSYEQYF - TRBV5-4 TRBD1 TRBJ2-7
TGCGCCAGCAGCTTGAAGGGGGCGCATCCCCTCTCTGGGGCCAACGTCCTGACTTTC CASSLKGAHPLSGANVLTF - TRBV5-1 TRBD1 TRBJ2-6
TGTGCCAGCAGTGATCCGGGACAGGAGAATGAAAAACTGTTTTTT CASSDPGQENEKLFF - TRBV25-1 TRBD1 TRBJ1-4
TGTGCCAGCAGTCAGGGGGCGAGTCAGCCCCAGCATTTT CASSQGASQPQHF - TRBV2 TRBD1 TRBJ1-5
TGTGCCAGCAGTGACTCCGGGACTAGCGGAGATACGCAGTATTTT CASSDSGTSGDTQYF once TRBV25-1 TRBD2 TRBJ2-3
TGTGCCAGCAGCGCCCAGAGCGGGGAGGGCCCCTACAATGAGCAGTTCTTC CASSAQSGEGPYNEQFF - TRBV9 TRBD2 TRBJ2-1
TGTGCCAGCAGCAGACAGGGCCCGGGCTACGAGCAGTACTTC CASSRQGPGYEQYF - TRBV7-3 TRBD1 TRBJ2-7
TGTGCCAGCAGCTCCCGAGGGGGGGCGCGAGGCGAGCAGTACTTC CASSSRGGARGEQYF - TRBV9 - TRBJ2-7
TGTGCCAGCAGTCAACAGGGTTACGAGCAGTACTTC CASSQQGYEQYF - TRBV28 - TRBJ2-7
TGTGCCAGCAGTTACTCGGGGACTAGTGAGTATGAGCAGTTCTTC CASSYSGTSEYEQFF - TRBV6-5 TRBD2 TRBJ2-1
TGTGCCAGCAGCTTGTTCGAAGGAGATCGGAACACTGAAGCTTTCTTT CASSLFEGDRNTEAFF - TRBV5-5 - TRBJ1-1
TGTGCCAGCAGCTTAGCAGTGTCAGGGAGGGGAAACACCATATATTTT CASSLAVSGRGNTIYF - TRBV7-6 - TRBJ1-3
TGTGCCAGCAGCGAGACCCTACAGGGGCTGGGCTATGGCTACACCTTC CASSETLQGLGYGYTF - TRBV9 TRBD1 TRBJ1-2
TGTGCCAGCAGCGCAGGGACTAGCGGGAGGGGGCAGTTCTTC CASSAGTSGRGQFF - TRBV9 TRBD2 TRBJ2-1
TGCGCCAGCAGCCCTGGTGCAGGGGGTCCCTACGAGCAGTACTTC CASSPGAGGPYEQYF - TRBV5-1 TRBD1 TRBJ2-7
TGTGCCAGCAGTGAAGCGGGCCAATCATACTACAATGAGCAGTTCTTC CASSEAGQSYYNEQFF few TRBV6-1 - TRBJ2-1
TGTGCCAGCAGCCCAATCTTCGGGACATACCCCACAGATACGCAGTATTTT CASSPIFGTYPTDTQYF - TRBV11-3 - TRBJ2-3
TGTGCCAGCAGCCAAGATCGGACTAGATACAATGAGCAGTTCTTC CASSQDRTRYNEQFF - TRBV4-2 TRBD2 TRBJ2-1
TGCGCCAGCGGTTACGACCAGGCCTACGAGCAGTACTTC CASGYDQAYEQYF - TRBV5-1 - TRBJ2-7
TGTGCCAGCAGCTTATCCGTGGCGGGAGGGTCCTACGAGCAGTACTTC CASSLSVAGGSYEQYF - TRBV7-3 TRBD2 TRBJ2-7
TGTGCCAGCAGCGCCTCGGGACTAGCAGAGACCCAGTACTTC CASSASGLAETQYF - TRBV9 TRBD2 TRBJ2-5
TGTGCCAGCTCACCACCGGGGGGTTGGCAAGAGACCCAGTACTTC CASSPPGGWQETQYF - TRBV18 - TRBJ2-5
TGTGCCAGCAGTTACCTAAGGGGCGCGAACACCGGGGAGCTGTTTTTT CASSYLRGANTGELFF - TRBV6-5 - TRBJ2-2
TGTGCCGCCGGTACTAGCGGGGGGTACAATGAGCAGTTCTTC CAAGTSGGYNEQFF - TRBV10-3 TRBD2 TRBJ2-1
TGTGCCAGCAGTTTACGAGGGGGCAGGGATCAGCCCCAGCATTTT CASSLRGGRDQPQHF - TRBV28 TRBD1 TRBJ1-5
TGTGCCAGCAGTTTTAGAGTCAAAAACATTCAGTACTTC CASSFRVKNIQYF once TRBV13 - TRBJ2-4
TGCGCCAGCAGCTTGGAAGAGCTAGCGAGTTCCTACGAGCAGTACTTC CASSLEELASSYEQYF - TRBV5-1 - TRBJ2-7
TGTGCCAGCAGTCGCAGGGGGCCGAACACAGATACGCAGTATTTT CASSRRGPNTDTQYF - TRBV6-5 TRBD1 TRBJ2-3
TGTGCCAGCAGCTTGGGACTAGCGGGAGGCGAGACCCAGTACTTC CASSLGLAGGETQYF - TRBV5-4 TRBD2 TRBJ2-5
TGTGCCAGCAGCCCGGACAGGGCCGGTGAAAAACTGTTTTTT CASSPDRAGEKLFF - TRBV7-9 TRBD1 TRBJ1-4
TGCGCCAGCAGCCCAGGGAACACTGAAGCTTTCTTT CASSPGNTEAFF - TRBV5-1 - TRBJ1-1
TGTGCCAGCAGCCTAGGGACTAGCGGGAGGACAGATACGCAGTATTTT CASSLGTSGRTDTQYF - TRBV5-6 TRBD2 TRBJ2-3
TGTGCCAGCAGCTTACTAGCGGGAGGTGCCTGGGACTACAATGAGCAGTTCTTC CASSLLAGGAWDYNEQFF - TRBV11-2 TRBD2 TRBJ2-1
TGTGCCAGCAGTGACACGGGGCAGGGAGGACAGCCCCAGCATTTT CASSDTGQGGQPQHF - TRBV6-1 - TRBJ1-5